A selection of T cell receptor beta chains follows, all from one sample in a study of a mutant IDH1 vaccine in newly diagnosed glioma. These receptors lack a known antigen. Profiled with immunoSEQ multiplex PCR; TCRdb holds only in-frame clones, not every one. This sample has tens of thousands of clones; about four fifths occur once, and the top ten carry 5% to 7%. The specimen comprised PBMCs, sampled from a glioma patient whose treatment included an IDH1 peptide vaccine. The receptors originated from a man in his forties with glioma. Each CDR3 is given with its conserved first and last residue. A D gene is named only where the DNA matches it firmly. Only some rows state a clone size, as once, few, many or a class for expanded clones.

j_call,d_call,v_call,clone_size,cdr3_nt,cdr3_aa
TRBJ1-1,NA,TRBV29-1,few,TGCAGCGTTGATCAGTGGGGGACTGAAGCTTTCTTT,CSVDQWGTEAFF
TRBJ2-7,NA,TRBV5-1,NA,TGCGCCAGCAGCTCCCAGGGATTCGAGCAGTACTTC,CASSSQGFEQYF
TRBJ1-1,NA,TRBV23-1,NA,TGCGCCAGCAGTCCCCCCGGGACGGACGAGAACACTGAAGCTTTCTTT,CASSPPGTDENTEAFF
TRBJ2-2,TRBD1,TRBV11-2,once,TGTGCCAGCAGCTTAAGGCGGACAGGGGGATACGGGGAGCTGTTTTTT,CASSLRRTGGYGELFF
TRBJ2-2,TRBD1,TRBV2,NA,TGTGCCAGCCGAAAGGCGGACAGGGAGGTAAACACCGGGGAGCTGTTTTTT,CASRKADREVNTGELFF
TRBJ1-1,TRBD1,TRBV5-6,NA,TGTGCCAGCAGCTTGGAACAGGGGGCCATTAACACTGAAGCTTTCTTT,CASSLEQGAINTEAFF
TRBJ2-3,NA,TRBV5-1,NA,TGCGCCAGCAGCTTGGCCGGGGGGCATGGAGATACGCAGTATTTT,CASSLAGGHGDTQYF
TRBJ1-3,TRBD1,TRBV18,NA,TGTGCCAGCTCACCACTGGGGACAGGTCGAATGTCCTCTGGAAACACCATATATTTT,CASSPLGTGRMSSGNTIYF
TRBJ2-3,TRBD2,TRBV6-4,NA,TGTGCCAGCAGTGGCGCGGGGGGGAGCACAGATACGCAGTATTTT,CASSGAGGSTDTQYF
TRBJ1-1,TRBD1,TRBV19,NA,TGTGCCAGTAGCAACCGACAGGGGTTGAACACTGAAGCTTTCTTT,CASSNRQGLNTEAFF
TRBJ1-2,NA,TRBV4-3,NA,TGCGCCAGCAGCCAAGACAGTAACTCGGTCTATGGCTACACCTTC,CASSQDSNSVYGYTF
TRBJ2-5,NA,TRBV5-1,once,TGCGCCAGCAGCTTCAGGGAGACGGGAGAGACCCAGTACTTC,CASSFRETGETQYF
TRBJ1-5,TRBD1,TRBV6-5,NA,TGTGCCAGCAGTCGCGGACAGGGTAATCAGCCCCAGCATTTT,CASSRGQGNQPQHF
TRBJ2-3,NA,TRBV23-1,NA,TGCGCCAGCAGTCAAGGTGGAGGGAAGGGCACAGATACGCAGTATTTT,CASSQGGGKGTDTQYF
TRBJ1-1,NA,TRBV5-6,NA,TGTGCCAGCAGGGTGGCTAGATTGAACACTGAAGCTTTCTTT,CASRVARLNTEAFF
TRBJ2-7,NA,TRBV5-1,NA,TGCGCCAGCAAGGAGGAGGGCCCCTACGAGCAGTACTTC,CASKEEGPYEQYF
TRBJ1-5,NA,TRBV2,few,TGTGCCAGCAGTGATCTGACAGCGTATAGCAATCAGCCCCAGCATTTT,CASSDLTAYSNQPQHF
TRBJ1-6,NA,TRBV29-1,NA,TGCAGCCCACAAGGGGCAAGCTCCTATAATTCACCCCTCCACTTT,CSPQGASSYNSPLHF
TRBJ2-3,TRBD1,TRBV4-1,NA,TGCGCCAGCAGCCGACGGGACAGCGGCACAGATACGCAGTATTTT,CASSRRDSGTDTQYF
TRBJ1-2,NA,TRBV6-5,NA,TGTGCCAGCAGCCGGACAGCCTATGGCTACACCTTC,CASSRTAYGYTF
TRBJ1-1,NA,TRBV11-2,NA,TGTGCCAGCAGCTTAGGGTCGACGGGGACCACTGAAGCTTTCTTT,CASSLGSTGTTEAFF
TRBJ2-7,TRBD1,TRBV6-1,NA,TGTGCCAGCAGTGTAGGACAGGGAAAGTACTTC,CASSVGQGKYF
TRBJ2-4,NA,TRBV2,NA,TGTGCCAGCAGGAGGGGGGTTCAGGCCAAAAACATTCAGTACTTC,CASRRGVQAKNIQYF
TRBJ1-2,NA,TRBV4-3,few,TGCGCCAGCAGCCAAGATCGTCAGACTAACTATGGCTACACCTTC,CASSQDRQTNYGYTF
TRBJ1-2,NA,TRBV27,NA,TGTGCCAGCAGTTTATCAGCCGGGACTGGTAACTATGGCTACACCTTC,CASSLSAGTGNYGYTF